The subject of this entry is one T cell receptor beta chain. The germline CDR1 and CDR2 sequences are KGHSY and FQNENV. This CDR3 has 15 residues. The germline V and J ends were trimmed by 1 base and 4 bases, with 14 bases remaining between them. The sample is drawn from a study of PD-1 blockade in mismatch repair-deficient tumors. Profiled with immunoSEQ multiplex PCR; TCRdb holds only in-frame clones, not every one. This table holds some 120,000 clones, 88% found once. The TCR-sequenced patients were a few responders to pembrolizumab. The TCR sequence derives from an adult with mismatch repair-deficient cancer. The rearrangement links TRBV16 to TRBJ2-7; maybe TRBD1 (6 bases). The specimen comprised peripheral blood, sampled just under 74 weeks after starting pembrolizumab. DNA for the CDR3: TGTGCCAGCAGCCAATATGGGGACAAAATTTACGAGCAGTACTTC. Protein sequence: CASSQYGDKIYEQYF. The full variable domain, in which reference TRBV16 and TRBJ2-7 provide the parts outside the CDR3, is GEEVAQTPKHLVRGEGQKAKLYCAPIKGHSYVFWYQQVLKNEFKFLISFQNENVFDETGMPKERFSAKCLPNSPCSLEIQATKLEDSAVYFCASSQYGDKIYEQYFGPGTRLTVT.